This T cell receptor beta chain was identified in a study of blood T cells in healthy people across ages. Study results and limitations: Per million T cells, TCR beta diversity dropped about linearly as age rose.

Next came a second PCR, run for about 6 to 12 cycles, which used a sample-barcoded 5' primer along with a J-beta primer mix. TCRdb analysed the 5' RACE reads with MiXCR anew, one entry per CDR3 protein. The table lists 1.5 million to 2 million distinct CDR3 sequences, more than 35% of them singletons. CDR3 size: 11 residues. The germline gives CDR1 SNHLY, CDR2 FYNNEI. V lost 9 bases and J 1 base, leaving 6 bases between the germline ends. With regard to this clonotype: Antigen unknown.

The J gene is TRBJ2-5, the V gene TRBV2; D unclear. Sequencing was carried out using blood. This receptor was taken from a human donor in good health. The CDR3: CASQVQETQYF. DNA for the CDR3: TGTGCCAGTCAAGTCCAAGAGACCCAGTACTTC.